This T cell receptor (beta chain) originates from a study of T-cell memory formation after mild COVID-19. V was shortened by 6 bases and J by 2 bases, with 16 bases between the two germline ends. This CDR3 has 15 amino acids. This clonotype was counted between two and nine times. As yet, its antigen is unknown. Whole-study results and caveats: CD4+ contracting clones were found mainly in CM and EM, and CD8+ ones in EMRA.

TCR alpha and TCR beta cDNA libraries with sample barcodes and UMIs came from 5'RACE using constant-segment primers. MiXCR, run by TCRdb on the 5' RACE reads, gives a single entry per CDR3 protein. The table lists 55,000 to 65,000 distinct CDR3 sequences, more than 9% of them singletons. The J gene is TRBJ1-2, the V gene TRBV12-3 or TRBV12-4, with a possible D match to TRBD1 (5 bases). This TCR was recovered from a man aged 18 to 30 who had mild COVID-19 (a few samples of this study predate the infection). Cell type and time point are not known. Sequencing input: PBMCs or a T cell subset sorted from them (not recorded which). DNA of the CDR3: TGTGCCAGCAGCTCAATGGGGGGACTGAACTATGGCTACACCTTC. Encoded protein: CASSSMGGLNYGYTF.